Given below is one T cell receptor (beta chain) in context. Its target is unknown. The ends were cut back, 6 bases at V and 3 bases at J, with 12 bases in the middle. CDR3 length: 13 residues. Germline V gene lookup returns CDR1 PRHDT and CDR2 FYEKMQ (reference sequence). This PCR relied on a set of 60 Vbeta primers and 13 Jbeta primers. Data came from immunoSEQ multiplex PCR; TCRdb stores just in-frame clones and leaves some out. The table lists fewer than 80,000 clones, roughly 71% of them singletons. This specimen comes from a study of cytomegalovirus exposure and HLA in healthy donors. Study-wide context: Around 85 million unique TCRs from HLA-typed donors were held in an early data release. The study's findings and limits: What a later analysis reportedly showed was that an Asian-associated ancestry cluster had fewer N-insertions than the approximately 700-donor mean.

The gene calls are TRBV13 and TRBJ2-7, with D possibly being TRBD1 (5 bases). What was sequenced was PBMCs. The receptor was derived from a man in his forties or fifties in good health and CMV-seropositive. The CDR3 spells CASRGPGYYEQYF. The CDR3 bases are TGTGCCAGCAGAGGGCCAGGGTACTACGAGCAGTACTTC.